The sequence of this T cell receptor beta chain was determined in a study of T cell responses to AZD1222 COVID-19 vaccine (dated by TCRdb to the early 2020s). A note on the overall study: TCR sequencing covered some 250 trial participants: 200 to 220 given two doses of AZD1222 and 26 given two doses of MenACWY control vaccine. Enrollment into the trials was organized by age into subgroups of 18-55, 56-69 and 70-plus years, and those subgroups contained roughly 140, 27 and 60 TCR-sequenced participants, respectively.

Findings and caveats that apply to the study as a whole: Because no day 14 peak-response samples were available, repertoires were characterized only after the peak T cell response. Participants were mostly white British, with more females than males. The authors suggested clonal diversity may have been underestimated. Conclusions about previously exposed vaccinees are limited because only five to seven AZD1222 recipients were SARS-CoV-2 seropositive at baseline. The 56-69-year group was small, and its depth increase did not reach significance, likely because of low power. Epitopes outside the regions mutated in the B.1.351 and B.1.1.7 variants were reportedly recognized by nearly half of the unique spike-specific TCRs. Spike-specific TCR breadth and depth rose significantly after two AZD1222 doses compared with day 0 and with MenACWY recipients. The whole spike protein was spanned by vaccine-associated CD4 TCRs, and dominant responses were seen in regions 160-218 and 743-854.

The CDR3 regions of human TCRbeta chains were analyzed by immunosequencing. The original pipeline was this. Repertoire TCRs were checked for matches against a reference library of SARS-CoV-2-specific TCRs that had been generated using the MIRA antigen-specificity platform. Breadth was defined as the fraction of unique TCRs that were SARS-CoV-2-associated. Depth was defined as the fraction of total T cells that were SARS-CoV-2-associated. Using the MIRA data, each spike-specific TCR was assigned both to the spike region to which the TCR was reactive and to a CD4 or CD8 class. Log10-transformed breadth and depth values were compared by one-way ANOVA with Sidak's multiple comparisons tests. TCRdb limited this immuneACCESS table to in-frame rearrangements with V and J called. A share of clones is missing; checked studies link under half to unresolved V genes, and the rest is unexplained. That table furnishes V, J and clone size, whereas the DNA furnished D and trimming. The sample data list more than 95,000 clones, and about 92% of these were observed just once. The ten largest clones take up about 4% of the sample.

With respect to this clone: The target of this receptor is not known. Per-nucleotide qualities are absent, and no much larger clonotype sits a single base away.

The time point label, as the study defines it: baseline before first vaccination. Sample treatment or condition, as interpreted from the label and publication: meningococcal conjugate vaccine given as trial control. Vaccinee samples came from UK trials COV001 and COV002, including a single-blind randomized controlled phase 2/3 trial of AZD1222 (ChAdOx1 nCoV-19) in healthy adults. For TCRbeta chain sequencing, PBMC samples were collected from trial participants at day 0 and at day 28 after the second dose. Spanning cysteine to phenylalanine, the CDR3 consists of 13 amino acids. CDR3 DNA only is kept here, 39 bases in frame from base 1. From the germline V gene, CDR1 is SQVTM and CDR2 is ANQGSEA. Trimming takes 5 bases off V and 4 bases off J; junction bases not matched to a gene: 5.

The sample consisted of peripheral blood, taken on day 0 of MenACWY control vaccination. This sequence uses TRBV29-1 and TRBJ2-1; 7 central nucleotides agree with TRBD1. The TCR sequence derives from an adult in good health. The DNA reads TGCAGCGTTAAGGGGACAGCTTACAATGAGCAGTTCTTC. Translated, this is CSVKGTAYNEQFF.